Listed here are 10 T cell receptor beta chains from one sample, sequenced in a study of cytomegalovirus exposure and HLA in healthy donors. PCR involved 60 Vbeta and 13 Jbeta primers. This table comes from immunoSEQ multiplex PCR, and its TCRdb copy is limited to in-frame clones, with some not included. This table holds some 200,000 clones, around 73% found once. Sequencing was performed on PBMCs. These receptors all come from a woman in her 30s in good health and CMV-seronegative.

This clone was found once. V and J are TRBV13 and TRBJ1-1; TRBD1 is a possible D gene (6 bases). This CDR3 region has 14 residues. From germline, CDR1 is PRHDT and CDR2 FYEKMQ (reference sequence). Deletions cut 5 bases from V and 1 base from J, with 11 bases between. The CDR3 reads CASSNPDRNTEAFF. DNA of the CDR3: TGTGCCAGCAGCAACCCGGACAGGAACACTGAAGCTTTCTTT. Looking up the rest from reference TRBV13 and TRBJ1-1 gives the full variable domain: AAGVIQSPRHLIKEKRETATLKCYPIPRHDTVYWYQQGPGQDPQFLISFYEKMQSDKGSIPDRFSAQQFSDYHSELNMSSLELGDSALYFCASSNPDRNTEAFFGQGTRLTVV.

In this sample, this clone turned up a few times. Other nucleotide sequences from this sample produce the same CDR3. The chain employs TRBV6-5 and TRBJ2-7; D may be TRBD2 (5 bases). Germline CDR1 and CDR2: MNHEY and SVGAGI. V shed 2 bases and J shed 0 bases, with 8 bases lying between them. The CDR3 spans 14 residues. The CDR3 loop reads CASSYAGSSYEQYF. The CDR3 region has the DNA TGTGCCAGCAGTTACGCTGGGAGCTCCTACGAGCAGTACTTC.

The V gene is TRBV2, the J gene TRBJ2-3; TRBD2 aligns across 9 bases. Germline lookup yields CDR1 SNHLY and CDR2 FYNNEI. The CDR3 runs to 14 residues. V lost 5 bases and J lost 4; bases outside the gene matches: 4. Written as DNA, the CDR3 is TGTGCCAGCAGTCTTGCGGGAGGGCCAGATACGCAGTATTTT. Its translation is CASSLAGGPDTQYF. Drawing the rest from reference TRBV2 and TRBJ2-3, the complete variable domain is EPEVTQTPSHQVTQMGQEVILRCVPISNHLYFYWYRQILGQKVEFLVSFYNNEISEKSEIFDDQFSVERPDGSNFTLKIRSTKLEDSAMYFCASSLAGGPDTQYFGPGTRLTVL.

This chain uses TRBV7-2 with TRBJ1-1, with 8 bases aligning to TRBD1. The J segment lost 1 base and the V segment lost 5 bases, leaving 3 bases of the junction unmatched. Germline V gene sequence: CDR1 SGHTA, CDR2 FQGNSA. This CDR3 contains 14 residues. CDR3 coding DNA: TGTGCCAGCAGCCTGACAGGGGCGAACACTGAAGCTTTCTTT. Encoded protein: CASSLTGANTEAFF.

In this sample, this clone turned up a few times. CDR3 in amino acids: CASSIRQGDADNSPLHF. The CDR3 region has the DNA TGTGCCAGCAGCATAAGACAGGGGGATGCGGATAATTCACCCCTCCACTTT. The J gene is TRBJ1-6, the V gene TRBV5-7, with TRBD1 matching 9 bases. TRBV5-7 is treated as an ORF (open reading frame) with a function not yet certain. This CDR3 is built from 17 residues. Trimming cost V 4 bases and J 5 bases; bases outside gene matches: 10.

V gene TRBV10-3 combines with J gene TRBJ1-1; the match to TRBD1 covers 8 bases. This CDR3 is built from 14 residues. CDR1 and CDR2 (germline): ENHRY, SYGVKD. V gave up 7 bases and J gave up 4 bases; unmatched junction bases: 8. The CDR3, as DNA: TGTGCCATCACCTCGACAGGGGATAGCACTGAAGCTTTCTTT. Its protein is CAITSTGDSTEAFF.

In this sample, this clone turned up once. This chain joins TRBV27 and TRBJ2-6; D remains ambiguous. The germline V and J ends were trimmed by 5 bases and 5 bases, with 7 bases remaining between them. This CDR3 comprises 13 residues. Germline V gene lookup returns CDR1 MNHEY and CDR2 SMNVEV (reference sequence). CDR3 DNA sequence: TGTGCCAGCAGTCTTCCTTGGGCCAACGTCCTGACTTTC. This sequence encodes CASSLPWANVLTF.

The V call is TRBV7-9, the J call TRBJ2-1; D is possibly TRBD2 (5 bases). The CDR3 spans 14 residues. V lost 5 bases, J lost 2 bases, and 10 bases lay in between. Germline assignment: CDR1 SEHNR and CDR2 FQNEAQ (reference sequence). As DNA, the CDR3 is TGTGCCAGCAGCCACGGACTCACCTACAATGAGCAGTTCTTC. Translation: CASSHGLTYNEQFF. The whole variable domain, filled in from reference TRBV7-9 and TRBJ2-1, reads DTGVSQNPRHKITKRGQNVTFRCDPISEHNRLYWYRQTLGQGPEFLTYFQNEAQLEKSRLLSDRFSAERPKGSFSTLEIQRTEQGDSAMYLCASSHGLTYNEQFFGPGTRLTVL.

In the case of this clone: The junction departs from the called germline gene at one end, perhaps through a read error. The genes are TRBV25-1 and TRBJ1-1, with D perhaps matching TRBD1 (5 bases). Per the germline V gene, CDR1 is MGHDK and CDR2 is SYGVNS. This CDR3 is built from 13 residues. The CDR3 bases are TGTGCCAGCAGTGAATATTTTGGGGCGATGCCTTCCTTT. Its protein product is CASSEYFGAMPSF.

This chain connects TRBV29-1 to TRBJ2-3, with D perhaps matching TRBD2 (5 bases). Germline V gives CDR1 SQVTM, CDR2 ANQGSEA. Trimming shortened V by 0 bases and J by 2 bases, and 6 bases separated the two germline ends. The CDR3 consists of 13 residues. Here the CDR3 DNA reads TGCAGCGTTGAAGATAGCGCCACAGATACGCAGTATTTT. This translates into CSVEDSATDTQYF.